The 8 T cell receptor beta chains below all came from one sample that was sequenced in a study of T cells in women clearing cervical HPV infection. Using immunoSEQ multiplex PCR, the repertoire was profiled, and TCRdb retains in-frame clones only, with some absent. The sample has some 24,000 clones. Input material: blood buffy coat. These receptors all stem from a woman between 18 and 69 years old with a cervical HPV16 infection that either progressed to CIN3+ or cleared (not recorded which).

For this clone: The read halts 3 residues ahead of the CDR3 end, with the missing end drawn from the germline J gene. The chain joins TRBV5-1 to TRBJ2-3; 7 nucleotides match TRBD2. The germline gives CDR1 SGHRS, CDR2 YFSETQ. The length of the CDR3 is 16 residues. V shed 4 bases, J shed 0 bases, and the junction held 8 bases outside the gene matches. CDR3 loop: CASSTSGTKSTDTQYF. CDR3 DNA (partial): TGCGCCAGCAGCACCTCCGGGACTAAGAGCACAGATACG.

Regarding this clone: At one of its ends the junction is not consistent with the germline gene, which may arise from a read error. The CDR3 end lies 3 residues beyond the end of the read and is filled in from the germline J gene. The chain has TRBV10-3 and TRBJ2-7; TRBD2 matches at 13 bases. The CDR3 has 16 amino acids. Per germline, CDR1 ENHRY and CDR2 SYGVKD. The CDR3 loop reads CATSEPRLAGGNEQYF. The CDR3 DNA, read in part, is TGTGCCACCAGTGAGCCCCGACTAGCGGGGGGCAACGAG.

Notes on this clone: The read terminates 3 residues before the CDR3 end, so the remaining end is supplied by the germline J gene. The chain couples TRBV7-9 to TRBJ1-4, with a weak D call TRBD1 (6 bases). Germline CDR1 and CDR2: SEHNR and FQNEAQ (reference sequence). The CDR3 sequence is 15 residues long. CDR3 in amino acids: CASSSREQGRSPLFF. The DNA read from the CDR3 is TGTGCCAGCAGCTCCCGGGAACAGGGCAGGTCACCA.

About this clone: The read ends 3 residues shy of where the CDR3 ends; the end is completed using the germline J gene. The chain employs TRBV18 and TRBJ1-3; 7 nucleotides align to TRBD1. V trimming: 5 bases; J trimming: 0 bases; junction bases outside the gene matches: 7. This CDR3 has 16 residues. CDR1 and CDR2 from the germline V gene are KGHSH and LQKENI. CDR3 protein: CASSSDRVLSGNTIYF. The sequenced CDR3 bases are TGTGCCAGCTCATCCGACAGGGTCCTCTCTGGAAACACC.

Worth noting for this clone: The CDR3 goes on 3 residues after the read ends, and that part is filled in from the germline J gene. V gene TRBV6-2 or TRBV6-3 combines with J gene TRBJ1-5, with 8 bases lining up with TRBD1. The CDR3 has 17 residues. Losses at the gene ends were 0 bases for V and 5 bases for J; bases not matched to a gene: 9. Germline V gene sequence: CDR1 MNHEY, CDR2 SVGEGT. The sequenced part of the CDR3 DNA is TGTGCCAGCAGTTACTCTCCCGGACAGGGTCAAGATCAGCCC. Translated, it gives CASSYSPGQGQDQP. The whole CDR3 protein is CASSYSPGQGQDQPQHF.

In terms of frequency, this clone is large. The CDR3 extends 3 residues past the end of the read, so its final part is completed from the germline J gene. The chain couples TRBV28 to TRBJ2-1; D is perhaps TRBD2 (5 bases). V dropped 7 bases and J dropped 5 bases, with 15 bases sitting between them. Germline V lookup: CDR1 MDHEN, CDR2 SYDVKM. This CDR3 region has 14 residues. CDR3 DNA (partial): TGTGCCAGCAAAAGGCTAGCCTCAGACAATGAG. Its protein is CASKRLASDNE. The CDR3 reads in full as CASKRLASDNEQFF.

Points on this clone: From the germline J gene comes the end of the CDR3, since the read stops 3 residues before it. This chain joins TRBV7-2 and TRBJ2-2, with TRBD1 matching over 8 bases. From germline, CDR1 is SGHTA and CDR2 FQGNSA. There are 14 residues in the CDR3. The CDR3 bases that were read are TGTGCCAGCAACGGACAGGGCCCGAATTCACCG. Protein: CASNGQGPNSP. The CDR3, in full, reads CASNGQGPNSPLFF.

The sequenced CDR3 bases are TGTGCCAGTAGTATCGTGGCAGGGGTTGAGCCC. Translated, it gives CASSIVAGVEP. The entire CDR3 protein is CASSIVAGVEPQHF. V usage is TRBV19 and J usage is TRBJ1-5, with a tentative D call TRBD1 (6 bases). The CDR3 is cut off 3 residues early in the read; its end comes from the germline J gene. The CDR3 consists of 14 residues. V was cut by 3 bases and J by 8 bases, with 14 bases left in between. Germline V gene lookup returns CDR1 LNHDA and CDR2 SQIVND (reference sequence).